This TCR beta chain came from a study of blood T cell repertoires in COVID-19. As for the study in general: Acute and convalescent COVID-19 samples came from the United States, Italy and Spain.

V was pared by 1 base and J by 4 bases, with 6 bases of the junction left unmatched. Germline CDR1 and CDR2: SGHTA and FQGNSA. The CDR3 is 18 amino acids. The assay was immunoSEQ multiplex PCR, and TCRdb's table has in-frame clones only and misses some. The sample shows roughly 140,000 clones, roughly 80% of them seen only once. The sequenced sample was peripheral blood. This clonotype was obtained from a man in his 70s with acute or convalescent COVID-19. This chain uses TRBV7-2 with TRBJ2-2; 13 nucleotides match TRBD2. CDR3 in amino acids: CASSLGPGLAGPTGELFF. DNA of the CDR3: TGTGCCAGCAGCTTAGGGCCGGGACTAGCGGGGCCCACCGGGGAGCTGTTTTTT.